These 21 T cell receptor beta chains were all obtained from the same sample, sequenced in a study of PD-1 blockade in classical Hodgkin lymphoma. Each patient relapsed following autologous stem cell transplantation, and prior brentuximab vedotin exposure differed. TCRdb's copy holds only in-frame clones and misses some; the assay was immunoSEQ multiplex PCR. The sample shows tens of thousands of clones, more than 75% of them seen only once. Sequencing used peripheral blood mononuclear cells (PBMCs), obtained at baseline. Every receptor here comes from a human donor with classical Hodgkin lymphoma.

V gene TRBV6-5 combines with J gene TRBJ2-7; the D gene could be TRBD1 or TRBD2 (6 bases each). V dropped 2 bases and J dropped 3 bases, with 14 bases sitting between them. Germline CDR1 MNHEY, CDR2 SVGAGI. CDR3 size: 15 residues. CDR3 sequence reads: CASSYGGGRGYEQYF. The CDR3 DNA reads TGTGCCAGCAGTTACGGGGGCGGGCGGGGCTACGAGCAGTACTTC.

The chain uses TRBV27 and TRBJ2-5; TRBD1 matches at 8 bases. Germline CDR1 reads MNHEY; CDR2 reads SMNVEV (reference sequence). The CDR3 is 14 amino acids. V dropped 3 bases and J dropped 5; count of bases not matched to a gene: 5. The CDR3 nucleotides are TGTGCCAGCAGTTTCAACCCAGGGGGCGAGACCCAGTACTTC. Translated: CASSFNPGGETQYF.

The rearrangement links TRBV11-2 to TRBJ2-1; the match to TRBD2 covers 10 bases. The trim removed 5 bases at V and 5 bases at J, leaving 12 bases unmatched. CDR1 SGHAT and CDR2 FQNNGV come from the germline V gene. CDR3 length: 17 residues. The chain's CDR3 is CASSRTSLAGDNNEQFF. Written as DNA, the CDR3 is TGTGCCAGCAGCCGGACGTCCCTAGCGGGGGACAACAATGAGCAGTTCTTC.

The sample holds a few counts of this clone. This chain connects TRBV5-8 to TRBJ2-3; 7 bases line up with TRBD2. V gave up 3 bases and J gave up 4 bases; unmatched junction bases: 8. In germline, CDR1 is SGHTS, CDR2 YDEGEE. CDR3 length: 15 residues. CDR3 sequence (DNA): TGTGCCAGCAGCTCAGGACTAGTCGCCCCAGATACGCAGTATTTT. It translates to CASSSGLVAPDTQYF. Using reference TRBV5-8 and TRBJ2-3 for the parts outside the CDR3, the full variable domain is EAGVTQSPTHLIKTRGQQATLRCSPISGHTSVYWYQQALGLGLQFLLWYDEGEERNRGNFPPRFSGRQFPNYSSELNVNALELEDSALYLCASSSGLVAPDTQYFGPGTRLTVL.

This sequence joins TRBV27 and TRBJ2-7, with TRBD2 matching 7 bases. J was trimmed by 2 bases and V by 3 bases; bases with no gene match: 7. The CDR3 is 15 residues long. CDR1 is MNHEY and CDR2 is SMNVEV in the germline V gene (reference sequence). The CDR3 is CASSFGRGTAYEQYF. CDR3 sequence (DNA): TGTGCCAGCAGTTTCGGGCGGGGGACCGCCTACGAGCAGTACTTC.

The V and J genes are TRBV10-2 and TRBJ2-7; 9 bases are shared with TRBD2. CDR3 length: 14 residues. Germline CDR1 WSHSY, CDR2 SAAADI. Trimming cost V 2 bases and J 3 bases; bases outside gene matches: 2. CDR3 region: CASSEVREGYEQYF. In nucleotides, the CDR3 is TGCGCCAGCAGTGAGGTGCGGGAGGGCTACGAGCAGTACTTC.

The chain recombines TRBV6-5 with TRBJ2-7, with D tentatively TRBD2 (5 bases). The CDR3 is 14 residues long. V was clipped by 2 bases and J by 6 bases, with 14 bases between them. CDR1 is MNHEY, CDR2 SVGAGI, per germline. CDR3 in amino acids: CASSYTTEVSEQYF. The CDR3 nucleotides read TGTGCCAGCAGTTACACGACGGAGGTTTCCGAGCAGTACTTC.

The chain uses TRBV5-1 and TRBJ2-1; 11 bases map to TRBD2. The CDR3 contains 19 residues. Per germline, CDR1 SGHRS and CDR2 YFSETQ. Trimming cost V 2 bases and J 1 base; bases outside gene matches: 11. The CDR3 region has the DNA TGCGCCAGCAGCTTACGACTAGCGGGAATGGCAAGGTCCTACAATGAGCAGTTCTTC. It is translated as CASSLRLAGMARSYNEQFF.

The CDR3 protein is CASSLGLNYGYTF. The CDR3 bases are TGTGCCAGCAGTCTCGGGCTTAACTATGGCTACACCTTC. V and J are TRBV6-6 and TRBJ1-2; D gene unclear. The CDR3 is 13 residues long. V was pared by 5 bases and J by 1 base, with 8 bases between. The germline V gene has CDR1 MNHNY and CDR2 SVGAGI (reference sequence).

The gene calls are TRBV27 and TRBJ2-7, with TRBD2 identical over 7 bases. Germline V lookup: CDR1 MNHEY, CDR2 SMNVEV (reference sequence). V gave up 5 bases and J gave up 2 bases; unmatched junction bases: 6. There are 14 residues in the CDR3. CDR3 region: CASSPRGGTYEQYF. DNA for the CDR3: TGTGCCAGCAGTCCCCGGGGAGGGACCTACGAGCAGTACTTC.

The rearrangement joins TRBV5-6 to TRBJ1-2; the match to TRBD1 covers 8 bases. Germline CDR1 and CDR2: SGHDT and YYEEEE. The V and J ends lost 1 base and 0 bases, in that order; junction bases with no gene match: 8. The CDR3 runs 17 residues. The CDR3 DNA reads TGTGCCAGCAGCTTGATTTACGGGACAGGCCCTAACTATGGCTACACCTTC. It specifies CASSLIYGTGPNYGYTF.

The J gene is TRBJ1-1, the V gene TRBV10-2, with D possibly being TRBD1 (5 bases). This CDR3 spans 13 amino acids. The V gene's germline CDR1 is WSHSY and CDR2 SAAADI. V lost 2 bases and J lost 4, with 8 bases in between. CDR3 sequence reads: CASSEGATTEAFF. The DNA for the CDR3 is TGCGCCAGCAGTGAGGGGGCGACCACTGAAGCTTTCTTT.

The V call is TRBV12-2, the J call TRBJ2-7; the table assigns TRBD1, which was not confirmed against the DNA. TRBV12-2 is shown as a pseudogene. The CDR3 is 14 residues long. CDR3 loop: CASRAPQGAYEQYF. In DNA, the CDR3 is TGTGCAAGTCGCGCACCGCAGGGGGCCTACGAGCAGTACTTC.

The J gene is TRBJ2-7, the V gene TRBV11-2; 7 positions agree with TRBD2. The germline gives CDR1 SGHAT, CDR2 FQNNGV. The junction had 12 bases not matched to a gene; V was cut back by 3 bases and J by 4 bases. CDR3 length: 16 residues. This CDR3 reads CASSFWEGSAIYEQYF. The CDR3 DNA reads as TGTGCCAGCAGCTTCTGGGAGGGGTCGGCTATATACGAGCAGTACTTC.

In this sample, this clone turned up a few times. The CDR3: CASSSIAGGVGELFF. Written as DNA, the CDR3 is TGTGCCAGCAGCTCAATAGCGGGAGGGGTCGGGGAGCTGTTTTTT. The chain links TRBV7-3 to TRBJ2-2; the match to TRBD2 covers 11 bases. Germline CDR1 is SGHTA and CDR2 is FQGTGA. The CDR3 has 15 amino acids. V dropped 4 bases and J dropped 7; count of bases not matched to a gene: 5.

As DNA, the CDR3 is TGTGCCAGCAGTTACGGACTAGCAGCCTACGAGCAGTACTTC. This sequence encodes CASSYGLAAYEQYF. This chain joins TRBV6-5 and TRBJ2-7, with TRBD2 matching 8 bases. Trimming at V came to 2 bases and at J to 2 bases, leaving 2 bases not matched to a gene. The V gene's germline CDR1 is MNHEY and CDR2 SVGAGI. This CDR3 region has 14 residues.

This chain uses TRBV19 with TRBJ1-5, with D possibly matching TRBD1 (6 bases). The CDR3 has 15 amino acids. Trimming shortened V by 5 bases and J by 2 bases, and 13 bases separated the two germline ends. CDR1 is LNHDA and CDR2 is SQIVND in the germline V gene (reference sequence). The CDR3, as DNA: TGTGCCAGTAGTGATTGGGACACTCGCAATCAGCCCCAGCATTTT. This codes for CASSDWDTRNQPQHF.

The J gene is TRBJ2-7, the V gene TRBV7-9, with 9 bases fitting TRBD1. V shed 1 base, J shed 3 bases, and the junction held 7 bases outside the gene matches. This CDR3 is built from 16 residues. Germline CDR1 SEHNR, CDR2 FQNEAQ (reference sequence). The CDR3 protein is CASSLGPGQGFYEQYF. In nucleotides, the CDR3 is TGTGCCAGCAGCTTAGGACCGGGACAGGGATTCTACGAGCAGTACTTC.

V is TRBV6-1 and J is TRBJ2-7; D may be TRBD1 (5 bases). This CDR3 comprises 12 residues. The ends were cut back, 7 bases at V and 6 bases at J, with 13 bases in the middle. The V gene's germline CDR1 is MNHNS and CDR2 SASEGT. CDR3 sequence (DNA): TGTGCCAGCACGGCCCAGGGCACCGAGCAGTACTTC. Translated, it gives CASTAQGTEQYF.

The chain employs TRBV18 and TRBJ2-5, with D possibly being TRBD2 (6 bases). The V end lost 3 bases, the J end lost 5 bases, and 16 bases lay between the germline ends. Per germline, CDR1 KGHSH and CDR2 LQKENI. The CDR3 runs 15 residues. The CDR3 here is CASSPLGGTWETQYF. In DNA form, the CDR3 reads TGTGCCAGCTCACCCCTCGGGGGTACCTGGGAGACCCAGTACTTC.

A few counts support this clone. The chain uses TRBV25-1 and TRBJ2-2; TRBD1 matches 8 bases. Per germline, CDR1 MGHDK and CDR2 SYGVNS. The CDR3 contains 15 residues. The ends lost 6 bases at V and 3 bases at J; junction bases unmatched: 6. CDR3 nucleotide sequence: TGTGCCAGCAGCCCACGACAGGGGTACACCGGGGAGCTGTTTTTT. Its translation is CASSPRQGYTGELFF.